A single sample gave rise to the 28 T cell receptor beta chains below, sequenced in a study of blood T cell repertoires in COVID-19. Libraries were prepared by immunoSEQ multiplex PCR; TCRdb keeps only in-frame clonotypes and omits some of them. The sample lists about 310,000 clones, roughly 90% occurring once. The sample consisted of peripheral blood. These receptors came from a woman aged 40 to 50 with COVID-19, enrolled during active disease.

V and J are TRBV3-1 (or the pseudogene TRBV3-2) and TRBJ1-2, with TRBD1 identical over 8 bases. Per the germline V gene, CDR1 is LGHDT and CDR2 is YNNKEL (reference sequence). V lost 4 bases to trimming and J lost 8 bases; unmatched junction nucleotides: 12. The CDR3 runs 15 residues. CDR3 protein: CASSLHGQGVQGYTF. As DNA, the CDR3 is TGTGCCAGCAGCCTTCACGGACAGGGTGTTCAGGGCTACACCTTC.

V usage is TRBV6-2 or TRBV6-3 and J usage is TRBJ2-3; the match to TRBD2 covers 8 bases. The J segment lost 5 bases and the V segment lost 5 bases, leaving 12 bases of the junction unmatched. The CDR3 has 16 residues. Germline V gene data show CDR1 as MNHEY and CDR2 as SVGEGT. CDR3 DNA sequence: TGTGCCAGCAGTCAACGGGAGGGCCCGGTATTAGATACGCAGTATTTT. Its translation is CASSQREGPVLDTQYF.

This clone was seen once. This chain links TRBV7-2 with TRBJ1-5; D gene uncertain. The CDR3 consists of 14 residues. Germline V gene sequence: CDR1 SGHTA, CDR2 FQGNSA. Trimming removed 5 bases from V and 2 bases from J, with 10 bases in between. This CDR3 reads CASSRGSGNQPQHF. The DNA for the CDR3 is TGTGCCAGCAGCCGTGGAAGCGGCAATCAGCCCCAGCATTTT.

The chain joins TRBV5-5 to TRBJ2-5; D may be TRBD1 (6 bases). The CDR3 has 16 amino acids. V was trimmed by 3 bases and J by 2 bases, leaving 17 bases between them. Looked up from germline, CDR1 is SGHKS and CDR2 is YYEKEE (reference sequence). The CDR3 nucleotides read TGTGCCAGCAGCTGGGAGCCAGGGGTAGGTCAAGAGACCCAGTACTTC. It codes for CASSWEPGVGQETQYF.

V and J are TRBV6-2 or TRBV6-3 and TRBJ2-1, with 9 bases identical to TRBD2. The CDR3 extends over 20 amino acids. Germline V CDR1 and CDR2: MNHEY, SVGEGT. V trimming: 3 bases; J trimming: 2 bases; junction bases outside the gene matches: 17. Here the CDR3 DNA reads TGTGCCAGCAGTTATCGAATCTGGCCAGCGGGAGGTTCCCCCTACAATGAGCAGTTCTTC. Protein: CASSYRIWPAGGSPYNEQFF.

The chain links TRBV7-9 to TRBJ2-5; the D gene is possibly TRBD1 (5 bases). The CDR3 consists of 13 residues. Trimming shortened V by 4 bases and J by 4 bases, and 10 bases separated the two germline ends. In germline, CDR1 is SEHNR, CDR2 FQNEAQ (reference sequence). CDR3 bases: TGTGCCAGCAGCTCTCCAGGGCGAGAGACCCAGTACTTC. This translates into CASSSPGRETQYF.

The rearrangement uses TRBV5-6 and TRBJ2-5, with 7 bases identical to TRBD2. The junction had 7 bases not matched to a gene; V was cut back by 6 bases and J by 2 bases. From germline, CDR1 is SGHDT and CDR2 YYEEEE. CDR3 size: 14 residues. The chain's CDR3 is CASTRAGRQETQYF. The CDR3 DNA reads TGTGCCAGCACCCGAGCGGGGAGGCAAGAGACCCAGTACTTC.

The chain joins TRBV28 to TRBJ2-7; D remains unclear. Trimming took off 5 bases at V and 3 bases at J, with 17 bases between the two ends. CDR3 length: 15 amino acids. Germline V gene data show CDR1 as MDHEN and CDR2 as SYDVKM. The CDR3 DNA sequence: TGTGCCAGCAGTACCCCTTTCGGCAGGTTCTACGAGCAGTACTTC. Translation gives CASSTPFGRFYEQYF.

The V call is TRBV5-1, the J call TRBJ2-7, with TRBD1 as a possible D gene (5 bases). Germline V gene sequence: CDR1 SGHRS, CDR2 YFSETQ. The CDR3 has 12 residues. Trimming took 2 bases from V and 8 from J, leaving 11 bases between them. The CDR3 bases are TGCGCCAGCAGCTTCGACAGCCAACAGCAGTACTTC. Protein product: CASSFDSQQQYF.

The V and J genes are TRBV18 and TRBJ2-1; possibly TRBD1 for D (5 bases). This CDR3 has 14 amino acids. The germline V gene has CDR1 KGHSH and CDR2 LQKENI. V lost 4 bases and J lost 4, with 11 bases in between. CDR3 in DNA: TGTGCCAGCTCACAATCACAGGAGTACAATGAGCAGTTCTTC. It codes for CASSQSQEYNEQFF.

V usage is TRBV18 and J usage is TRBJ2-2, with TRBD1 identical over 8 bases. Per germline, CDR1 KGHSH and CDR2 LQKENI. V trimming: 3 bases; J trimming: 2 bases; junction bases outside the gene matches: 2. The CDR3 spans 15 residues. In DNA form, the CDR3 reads TGTGCCAGCTCACCCGGGACAGGAAACACCGGGGAGCTGTTTTTT. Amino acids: CASSPGTGNTGELFF.

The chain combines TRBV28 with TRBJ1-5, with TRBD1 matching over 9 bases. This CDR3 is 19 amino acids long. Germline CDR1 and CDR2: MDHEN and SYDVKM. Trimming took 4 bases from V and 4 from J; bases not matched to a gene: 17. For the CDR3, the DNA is TGTGCCAGCAGTTCCCGGGACAGGGACAATCTCGCTTTAAATCAGCCCCAGCATTTT. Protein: CASSSRDRDNLALNQPQHF.

CDR3 in DNA: TGTGCCAGCAGTTCGAGCGGACAGGGGGCGCGTGTCAATGAGCAGTTCTTC. Translated, it gives CASSSSGQGARVNEQFF. The chain recombines TRBV28 with TRBJ2-1; 11 bases fit TRBD1. V lost 4 bases to trimming and J lost 6 bases; unmatched junction nucleotides: 11. The CDR3 is 17 residues long. Germline V gene sequence: CDR1 MDHEN, CDR2 SYDVKM.

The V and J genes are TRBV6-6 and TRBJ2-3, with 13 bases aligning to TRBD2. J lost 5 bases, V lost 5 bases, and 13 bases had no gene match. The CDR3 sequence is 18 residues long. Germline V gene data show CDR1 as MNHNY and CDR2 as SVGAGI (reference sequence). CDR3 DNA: TGTGCCAGCAGTCCCGGGACTAGCGGGGTCACATTTAGAGATACGCAGTATTTT. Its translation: CASSPGTSGVTFRDTQYF.

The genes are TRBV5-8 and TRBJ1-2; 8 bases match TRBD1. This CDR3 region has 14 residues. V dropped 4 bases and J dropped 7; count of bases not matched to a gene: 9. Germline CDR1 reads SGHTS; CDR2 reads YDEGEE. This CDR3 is CASSVPGQDAGYTF. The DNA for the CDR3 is TGTGCCAGCAGCGTCCCGGGACAGGACGCTGGCTACACCTTC.

CDR3 loop: CASRRPGQLTQETQYF. CDR3 sequence (DNA): TGTGCCAGCAGGAGACCGGGACAGCTAACCCAAGAGACCCAGTACTTC. The V call is TRBV6-4, the J call TRBJ2-5; 7 bases map to TRBD1. The CDR3 covers 16 residues. The V gene's germline CDR1 is MRHNA and CDR2 SNTAGT. V shed 6 bases, J shed 1 base, and the junction held 11 bases outside the gene matches.

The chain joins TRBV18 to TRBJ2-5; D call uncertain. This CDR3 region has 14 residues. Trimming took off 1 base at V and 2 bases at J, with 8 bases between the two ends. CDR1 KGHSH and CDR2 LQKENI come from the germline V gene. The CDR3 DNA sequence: TGTGCCAGCTCACCACTACCAGGTCAAGAGACCCAGTACTTC. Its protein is CASSPLPGQETQYF.

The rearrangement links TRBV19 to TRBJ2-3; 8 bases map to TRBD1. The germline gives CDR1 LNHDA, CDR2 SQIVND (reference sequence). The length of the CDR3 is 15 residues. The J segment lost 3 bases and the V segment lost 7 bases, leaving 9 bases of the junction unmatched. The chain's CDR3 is CASIKRQGSTDTQYF. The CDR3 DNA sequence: TGTGCCAGTATAAAAAGACAGGGGAGTACAGATACGCAGTATTTT.

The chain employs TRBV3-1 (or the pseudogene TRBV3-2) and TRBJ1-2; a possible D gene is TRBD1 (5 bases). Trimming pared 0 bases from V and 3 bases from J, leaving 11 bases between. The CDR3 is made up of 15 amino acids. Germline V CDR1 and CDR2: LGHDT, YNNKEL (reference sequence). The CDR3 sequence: CASSQEEQEHYGYTF. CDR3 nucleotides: TGTGCCAGCAGCCAAGAGGAACAGGAGCACTATGGCTACACCTTC.

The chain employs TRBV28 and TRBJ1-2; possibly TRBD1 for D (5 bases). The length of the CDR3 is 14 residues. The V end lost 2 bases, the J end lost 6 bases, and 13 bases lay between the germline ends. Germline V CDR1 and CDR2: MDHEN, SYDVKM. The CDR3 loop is CASSLLPIGDGYTF. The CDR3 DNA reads TGTGCCAGCAGTTTACTCCCTATAGGGGATGGCTACACCTTC.

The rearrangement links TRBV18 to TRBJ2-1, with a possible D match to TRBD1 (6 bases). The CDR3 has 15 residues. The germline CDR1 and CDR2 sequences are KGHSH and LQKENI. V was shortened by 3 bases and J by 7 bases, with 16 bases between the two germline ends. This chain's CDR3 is CASSPGQPTGNEQFF. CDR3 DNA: TGTGCCAGCTCACCGGGACAACCAACGGGGAATGAGCAGTTCTTC.

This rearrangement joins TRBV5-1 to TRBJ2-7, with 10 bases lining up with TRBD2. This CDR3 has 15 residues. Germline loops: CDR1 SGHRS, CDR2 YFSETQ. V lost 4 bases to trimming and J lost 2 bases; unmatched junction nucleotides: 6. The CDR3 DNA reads TGCGCCAGCAGCCTCGGGACTAGCGAGACCTACGAGCAGTACTTC. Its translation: CASSLGTSETYEQYF. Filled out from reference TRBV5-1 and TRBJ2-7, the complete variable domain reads KAGVTQTPRYLIKTRGQQVTLSCSPISGHRSVSWYQQTPGQGLQFLFEYFSETQRNKGNFPGRFSGRQFSNSRSEMNVSTLELGDSALYLCASSLGTSETYEQYFGPGTRLTVT.

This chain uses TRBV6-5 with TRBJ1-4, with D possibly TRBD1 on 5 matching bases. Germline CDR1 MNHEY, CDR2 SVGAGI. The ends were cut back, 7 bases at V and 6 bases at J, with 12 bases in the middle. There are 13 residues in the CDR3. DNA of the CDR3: TGTGCCAGCACTAGGGGTAAACATGAAAAACTGTTTTTT. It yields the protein CASTRGKHEKLFF.

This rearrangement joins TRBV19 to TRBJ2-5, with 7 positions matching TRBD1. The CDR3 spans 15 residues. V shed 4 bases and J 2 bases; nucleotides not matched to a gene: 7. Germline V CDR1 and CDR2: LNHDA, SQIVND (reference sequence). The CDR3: CASSTKRQGQETQYF. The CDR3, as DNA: TGTGCCAGTAGTACGAAACGACAGGGTCAAGAGACCCAGTACTTC.

This CDR3 is CASSRTGLPNQPQHF. The CDR3 DNA reads TGTGCCAGCAGTCGGACAGGGCTACCAAATCAGCCCCAGCATTTT. The V gene is TRBV6-2 or TRBV6-3, the J gene TRBJ1-5, with 8 positions matching TRBD1. The length of the CDR3 is 15 residues. The junction had 7 bases not matched to a gene; V was cut back by 5 bases and J by 4 bases. CDR1 is MNHEY, CDR2 SVGEGT, per germline.

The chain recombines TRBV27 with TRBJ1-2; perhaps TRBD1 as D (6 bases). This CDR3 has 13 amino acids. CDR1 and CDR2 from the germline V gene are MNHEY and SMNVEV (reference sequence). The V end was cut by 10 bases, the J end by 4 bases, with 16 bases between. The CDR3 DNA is TGTGCCACCGCCCTTGTGGGGGCCTATGGCTACACCTTC. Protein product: CATALVGAYGYTF.

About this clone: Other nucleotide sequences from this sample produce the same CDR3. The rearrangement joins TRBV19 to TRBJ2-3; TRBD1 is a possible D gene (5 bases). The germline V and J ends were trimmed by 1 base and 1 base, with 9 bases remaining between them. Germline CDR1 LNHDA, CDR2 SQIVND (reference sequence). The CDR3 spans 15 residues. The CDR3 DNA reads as TGTGCCAGTAGTATAGGCCAGGGTCGCACAGATACGCAGTATTTT. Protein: CASSIGQGRTDTQYF.

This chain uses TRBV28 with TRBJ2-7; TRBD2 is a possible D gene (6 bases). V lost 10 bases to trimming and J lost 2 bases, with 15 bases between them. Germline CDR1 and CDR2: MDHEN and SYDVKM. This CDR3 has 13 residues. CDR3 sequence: CAIQEGEAYEQYF. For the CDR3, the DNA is TGTGCCATCCAGGAAGGGGAGGCCTACGAGCAGTACTTC.